The 9 T cell receptor beta chains given below trace back to one sample, sequenced in a study of T-cell reconstitution after alpha-beta-depleted transplantation in children (dated by TCRdb to the mid-2010s). Library construction relied on PCR. The reads were generated on an Illumina HiSeq 2500. Molecular barcoding was employed in the preparation of TCR libraries, with unique molecular identifiers being used to normalize TCRbeta repertoire quantification. TCRdb redid the processing of the public reads, applying fastp at Q25 and MiXCR, and retained in-frame beta chains. Each record represents a unique CDR3 protein, reported with the most common genes and DNA among its rows. The sample table holds about 360,000 distinct CDR3 sequences, of which more than 10% were seen once. The ten largest make up approximately 4.2% of the sample. The material was PBMCs, obtained from the stem cell graft. The receptors were sampled from a human donor who donated a stem cell graft to a child with Fanconi anemia.

This chain links TRBV6-2 or TRBV6-3 with TRBJ2-5; D is undetermined. The germline V and J ends were trimmed by 0 bases and 4 bases, with 9 bases remaining between them. The CDR3 sequence is 14 residues long. The germline gives CDR1 MNHEY, CDR2 SVGEGT. The CDR3 sequence is CASSYSPSLETQYF. The CDR3 nucleotides read TGTGCCAGCAGTTACTCCCCGAGCTTAGAGACCCAGTACTTC.

The chain combines TRBV5-6 with TRBJ1-6, with TRBD1 identical over 8 bases. The CDR3 has 17 amino acids. Germline V lookup: CDR1 SGHDT, CDR2 YYEEEE. The junction had 8 bases not matched to a gene; V was cut back by 4 bases and J by 2 bases. CDR3 DNA sequence: TGTGCCAGCAGCCGCCTTCAGGGGGCAGCCTATAATTCACCCCTCCACTTT. Amino acid sequence: CASSRLQGAAYNSPLHF.

The genes are TRBV4-1 and TRBJ2-1, with 8 nucleotides matching TRBD1. This CDR3 contains 16 residues. V was clipped by 4 bases and J by 4 bases; unmatched bases: 9. The germline gives CDR1 MGHRA, CDR2 YSYEKL. This chain's CDR3 is CASSLITGTGYNEQFF. CDR3 in DNA: TGCGCCAGCAGCCTGATTACCGGGACAGGATACAATGAGCAGTTCTTC.

This clonotype was picked up many times. The genes are TRBV29-1 and TRBJ2-3, with D perhaps matching TRBD1 (5 bases). This CDR3 is 12 amino acids long. In germline, CDR1 is SQVTM, CDR2 ANQGSEA. Trimming stripped 6 bases from V and 1 base from J, with 8 bases between. The CDR3 sequence: CSVATGTDTQYF. The CDR3 DNA reads TGCAGCGTAGCGACAGGCACAGATACGCAGTATTTT.

This clonotype was observed many times. The rearrangement links TRBV10-3 to TRBJ2-5; TRBD2 matches at 7 bases. V was clipped by 3 bases and J by 5 bases; unmatched bases: 9. Looked up from germline, CDR1 is ENHRY and CDR2 is SYGVKD. This CDR3 contains 15 residues. CDR3 sequence: CAISDGRGSSETQYF. CDR3 DNA sequence: TGTGCCATCAGTGACGGGCGGGGGAGTTCGGAGACCCAGTACTTC.

This clonotype came up many times. The chain links TRBV7-2 to TRBJ2-3, with 13 bases aligning to TRBD2. Unmatched junction bases numbered 7, after V lost 7 bases and J lost 6 bases. The CDR3 has 15 residues. Germline V gene sequence: CDR1 SGHTA, CDR2 FQGNSA. The CDR3 sequence is CASIQTSGGLDTQYF. The CDR3 DNA reads TGTGCCAGCATCCAGACTAGCGGGGGGTTGGATACGCAGTATTTT. Combining the CDR3 with reference TRBV7-2 and TRBJ2-3 gives the whole variable domain GAGVSQSPSNKVTEKGKDVELRCDPISGHTALYWYRQSLGQGLEFLIYFQGNSAPDKSGLPSDRFSAERTGGSVSTLTIQRTQQEDSAVYLCASIQTSGGLDTQYFGPGTRLTVL.

V is TRBV4-2 and J is TRBJ2-5; the D call may be TRBD1 or TRBD2 (6 bases each). Between the trimmed V and J ends, which lost 1 base and 2 bases, there was a span of 8 bases. The germline V gene encodes CDR1 LGHNA and CDR2 YNFKEQ. The CDR3 is 14 amino acids. This chain's CDR3 is CASSQGGGQETQYF. The CDR3 DNA follows: TGTGCCAGCAGCCAAGGAGGGGGGCAAGAGACCCAGTACTTC.

This clonotype has a count of ten or more. This rearrangement joins TRBV4-2 to TRBJ2-1, with D perhaps matching TRBD1 (7 bases). Germline values: CDR1 LGHNA, CDR2 YNFKEQ. This CDR3 has 15 residues. The V and J ends lost 0 bases and 4 bases respectively, with 10 bases between them. CDR3 residues: CASSQDAGQYNEQFF. CDR3 sequence (DNA): TGTGCCAGCAGCCAAGACGCGGGACAGTACAATGAGCAGTTCTTC.

The genes are TRBV3-1 and TRBJ2-1; tentatively, D is TRBD1 or TRBD2 (7 bases each). Trimming pared 4 bases from V and 3 bases from J, leaving 13 bases between. Germline CDR1 reads LGHDT; CDR2 reads YNNKEL (reference sequence). This CDR3 contains 15 residues. In DNA form, the CDR3 reads TGTGCCAGCAGCCGTCAGGGGGGGGGCTACAATGAGCAGTTCTTC. Amino acids: CASSRQGGGYNEQFF.